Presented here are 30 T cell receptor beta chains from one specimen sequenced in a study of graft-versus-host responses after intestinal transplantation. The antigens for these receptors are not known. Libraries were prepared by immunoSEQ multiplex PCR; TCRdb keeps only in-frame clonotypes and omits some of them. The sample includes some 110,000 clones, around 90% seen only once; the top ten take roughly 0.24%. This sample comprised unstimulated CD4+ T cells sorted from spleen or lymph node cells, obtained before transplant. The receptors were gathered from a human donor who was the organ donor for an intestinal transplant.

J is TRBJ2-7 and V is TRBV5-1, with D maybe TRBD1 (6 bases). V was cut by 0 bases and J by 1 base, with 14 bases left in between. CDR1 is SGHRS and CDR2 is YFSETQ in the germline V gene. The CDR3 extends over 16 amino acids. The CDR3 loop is CASSLVGQTGSYEQYF. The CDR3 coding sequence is TGCGCCAGCAGCTTGGTAGGACAGACAGGATCCTACGAGCAGTACTTC.

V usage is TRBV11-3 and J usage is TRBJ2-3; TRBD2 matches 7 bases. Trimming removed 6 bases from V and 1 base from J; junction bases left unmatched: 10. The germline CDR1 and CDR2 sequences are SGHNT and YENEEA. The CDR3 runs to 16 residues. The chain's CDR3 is CASSPGLTSGTDTQYF. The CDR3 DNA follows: TGTGCCAGCAGTCCAGGATTAACTAGCGGCACAGATACGCAGTATTTT. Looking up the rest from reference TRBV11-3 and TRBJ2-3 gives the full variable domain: EAGVVQSPRYKIIEKKQPVAFWCNPISGHNTLYWYLQNLGQGPELLIRYENEEAVDDSQLPKDRFSAERLKGVDSTLKIQPAELGDSAVYLCASSPGLTSGTDTQYFGPGTRLTVL.

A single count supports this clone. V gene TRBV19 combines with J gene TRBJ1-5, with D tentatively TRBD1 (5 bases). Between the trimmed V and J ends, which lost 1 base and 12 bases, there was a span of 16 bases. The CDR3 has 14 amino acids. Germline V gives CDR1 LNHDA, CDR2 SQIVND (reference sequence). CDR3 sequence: CASSIAPGDKVQHF. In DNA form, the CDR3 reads TGTGCCAGTAGTATAGCGCCGGGGGATAAGGTCCAGCATTTT.

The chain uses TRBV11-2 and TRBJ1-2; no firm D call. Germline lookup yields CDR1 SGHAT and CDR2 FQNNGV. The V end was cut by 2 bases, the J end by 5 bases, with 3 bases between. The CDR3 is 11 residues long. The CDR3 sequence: CASSLIYGYTF. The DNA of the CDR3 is TGTGCCAGCAGCTTAATTTATGGCTACACCTTC.

The CDR3 loop reads CASSVFATNEKLFF. The CDR3 coding sequence is TGTGCCAGCAGTGTTTTTGCAACTAATGAAAAACTGTTTTTT. This chain uses TRBV6-1 with TRBJ1-4; D uncertain. The CDR3 totals 14 residues. Germline CDR1 MNHNS, CDR2 SASEGT. V lost 4 bases and J lost 0, with 6 bases in between.

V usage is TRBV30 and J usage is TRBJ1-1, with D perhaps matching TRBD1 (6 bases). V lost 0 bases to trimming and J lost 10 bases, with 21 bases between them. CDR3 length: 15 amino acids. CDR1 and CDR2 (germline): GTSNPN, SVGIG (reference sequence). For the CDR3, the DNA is TGTGCCTGGAGTGTACTTGTGGGGGGCGAGGGAACAGCTTTCTTT. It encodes CAWSVLVGGEGTAFF.

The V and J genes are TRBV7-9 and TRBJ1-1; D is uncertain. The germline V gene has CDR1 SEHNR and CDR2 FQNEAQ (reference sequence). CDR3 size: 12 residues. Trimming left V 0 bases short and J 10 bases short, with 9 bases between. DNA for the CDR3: TGTGCCAGCAGCTTAGCAGGGTTGGGAGCTTTCTTT. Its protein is CASSLAGLGAFF.

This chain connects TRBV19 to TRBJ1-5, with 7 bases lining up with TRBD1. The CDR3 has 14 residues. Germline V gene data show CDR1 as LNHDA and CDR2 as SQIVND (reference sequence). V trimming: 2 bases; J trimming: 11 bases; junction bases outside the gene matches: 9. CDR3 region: CASSITGALGTQHF. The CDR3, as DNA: TGTGCCAGTAGTATAACAGGGGCGCTGGGAACCCAGCATTTT.

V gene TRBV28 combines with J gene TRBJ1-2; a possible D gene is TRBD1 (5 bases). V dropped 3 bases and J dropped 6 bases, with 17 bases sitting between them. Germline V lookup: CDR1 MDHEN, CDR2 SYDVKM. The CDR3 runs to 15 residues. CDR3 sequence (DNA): TGTGCCAGCAGTTTTGGAGGGGTGGTGGGAAATGGCTACACCTTC. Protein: CASSFGGVVGNGYTF.

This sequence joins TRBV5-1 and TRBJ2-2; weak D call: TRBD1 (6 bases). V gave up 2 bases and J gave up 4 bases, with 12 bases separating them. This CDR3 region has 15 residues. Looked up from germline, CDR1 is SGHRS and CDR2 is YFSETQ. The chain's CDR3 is CASSLQGTGTGELFF. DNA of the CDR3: TGCGCCAGCAGCTTACAGGGCACGGGCACCGGGGAGCTGTTTTTT. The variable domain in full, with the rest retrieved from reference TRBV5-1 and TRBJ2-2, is KAGVTQTPRYLIKTRGQQVTLSCSPISGHRSVSWYQQTPGQGLQFLFEYFSETQRNKGNFPGRFSGRQFSNSRSEMNVSTLELGDSALYLCASSLQGTGTGELFFGEGSRLTVL.

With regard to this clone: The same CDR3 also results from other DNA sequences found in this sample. The CDR3 nucleotides are TGTGCCATCAGTGAGTCGGGGGGAGAGACCCAGTACTTC. Translated, it gives CAISESGGETQYF. The chain joins TRBV10-3 to TRBJ2-5; tentative D call: TRBD2 (6 bases). The germline gives CDR1 ENHRY, CDR2 SYGVKD. The ends were cut back, 0 bases at V and 4 bases at J, with 6 bases in the middle. This CDR3 has 13 residues.

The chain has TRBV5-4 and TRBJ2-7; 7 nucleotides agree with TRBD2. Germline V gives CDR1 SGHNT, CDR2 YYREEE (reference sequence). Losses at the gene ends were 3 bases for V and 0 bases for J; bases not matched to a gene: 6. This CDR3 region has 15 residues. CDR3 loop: CASSWGGGGSYEQYF. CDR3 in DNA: TGTGCCAGCAGCTGGGGTGGCGGGGGCTCCTACGAGCAGTACTTC.

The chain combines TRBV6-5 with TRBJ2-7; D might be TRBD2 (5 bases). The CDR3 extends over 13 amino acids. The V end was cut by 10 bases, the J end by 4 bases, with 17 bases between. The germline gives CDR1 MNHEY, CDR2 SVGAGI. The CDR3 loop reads CANYGERLYEQYF. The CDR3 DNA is TGTGCCAATTACGGGGAAAGGTTGTACGAGCAGTACTTC.

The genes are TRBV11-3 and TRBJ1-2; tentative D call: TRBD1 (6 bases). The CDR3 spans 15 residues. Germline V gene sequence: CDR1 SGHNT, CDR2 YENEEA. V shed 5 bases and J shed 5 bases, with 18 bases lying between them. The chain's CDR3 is CASSPKTGGAYGYTF. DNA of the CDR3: TGTGCCAGCAGCCCCAAGACAGGAGGGGCTTATGGCTACACCTTC.

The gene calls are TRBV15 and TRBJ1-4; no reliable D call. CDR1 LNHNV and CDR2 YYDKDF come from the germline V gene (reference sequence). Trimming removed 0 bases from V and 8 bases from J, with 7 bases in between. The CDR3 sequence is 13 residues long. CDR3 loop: CATSRDANEKLFF. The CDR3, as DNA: TGTGCCACCAGCAGAGATGCCAACGAAAAACTGTTTTTT.

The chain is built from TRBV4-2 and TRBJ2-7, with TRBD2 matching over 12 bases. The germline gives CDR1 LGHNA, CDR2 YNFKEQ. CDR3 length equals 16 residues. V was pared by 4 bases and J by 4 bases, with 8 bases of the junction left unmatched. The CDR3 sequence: CASSLTSGSSGYEQYF. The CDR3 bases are TGTGCCAGCAGCCTGACTAGCGGGAGTTCGGGATACGAGCAGTACTTC.

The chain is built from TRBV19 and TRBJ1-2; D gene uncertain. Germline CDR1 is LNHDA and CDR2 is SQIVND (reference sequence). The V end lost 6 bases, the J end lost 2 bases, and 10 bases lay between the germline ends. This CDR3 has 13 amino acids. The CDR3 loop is CASSSHSNYGYTF. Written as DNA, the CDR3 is TGTGCCAGTAGCTCCCACTCGAACTATGGCTACACCTTC.

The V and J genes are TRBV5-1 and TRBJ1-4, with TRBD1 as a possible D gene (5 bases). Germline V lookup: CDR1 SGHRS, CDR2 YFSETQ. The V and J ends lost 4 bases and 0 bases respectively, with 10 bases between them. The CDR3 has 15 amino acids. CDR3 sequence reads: CASSVGRTTNEKLFF. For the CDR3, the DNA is TGCGCCAGCAGCGTGGGACGAACAACTAATGAAAAACTGTTTTTT.

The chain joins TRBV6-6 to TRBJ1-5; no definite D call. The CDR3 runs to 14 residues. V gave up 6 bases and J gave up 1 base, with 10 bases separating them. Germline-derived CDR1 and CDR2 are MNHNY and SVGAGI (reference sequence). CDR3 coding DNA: TGTGCCAGCAGGCAGGCCGGGAGCAATCAGCCCCAGCATTTT. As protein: CASRQAGSNQPQHF.

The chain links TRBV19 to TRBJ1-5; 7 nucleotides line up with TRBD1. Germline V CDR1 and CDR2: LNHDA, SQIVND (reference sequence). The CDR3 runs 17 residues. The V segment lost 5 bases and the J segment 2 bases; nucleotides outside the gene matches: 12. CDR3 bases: TGTGCCAGTAGTCCTGACAGGGCCGGGGGGGGCAATCAGCCCCAGCATTTT. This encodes CASSPDRAGGGNQPQHF.

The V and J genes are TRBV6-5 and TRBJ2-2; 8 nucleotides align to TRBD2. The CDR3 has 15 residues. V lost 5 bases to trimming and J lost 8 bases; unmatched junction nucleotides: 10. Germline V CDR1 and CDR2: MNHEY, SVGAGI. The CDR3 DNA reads TGTGCCAGCAGTATACCCGGGGGGGTATCGGGGGAGCTGTTTTTT. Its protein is CASSIPGGVSGELFF.

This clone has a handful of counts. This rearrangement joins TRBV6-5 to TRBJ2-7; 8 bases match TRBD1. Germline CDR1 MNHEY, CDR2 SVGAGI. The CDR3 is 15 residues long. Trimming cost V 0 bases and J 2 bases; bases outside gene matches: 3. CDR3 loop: CASSYSGQGPYEQYF. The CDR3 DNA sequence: TGTGCCAGCAGTTACTCAGGACAGGGTCCCTACGAGCAGTACTTC.

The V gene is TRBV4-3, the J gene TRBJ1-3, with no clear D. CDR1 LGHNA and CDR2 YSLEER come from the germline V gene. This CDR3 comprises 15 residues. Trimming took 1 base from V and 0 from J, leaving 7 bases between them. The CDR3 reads CASSQGTSSGNTIYF. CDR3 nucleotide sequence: TGCGCCAGCAGCCAAGGGACCAGCTCTGGAAACACCATATATTTT.

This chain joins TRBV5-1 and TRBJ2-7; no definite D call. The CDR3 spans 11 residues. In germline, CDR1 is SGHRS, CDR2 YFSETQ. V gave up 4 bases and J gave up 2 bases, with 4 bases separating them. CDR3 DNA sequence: TGCGCCAGCAGCGACACCTACGAGCAGTACTTC. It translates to CASSDTYEQYF.

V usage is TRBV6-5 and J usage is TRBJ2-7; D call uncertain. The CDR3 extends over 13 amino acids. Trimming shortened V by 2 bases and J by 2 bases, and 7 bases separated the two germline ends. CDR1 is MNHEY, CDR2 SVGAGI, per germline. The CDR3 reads CASSYGAAYEQYF. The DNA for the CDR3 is TGTGCCAGCAGTTACGGAGCAGCCTACGAGCAGTACTTC.

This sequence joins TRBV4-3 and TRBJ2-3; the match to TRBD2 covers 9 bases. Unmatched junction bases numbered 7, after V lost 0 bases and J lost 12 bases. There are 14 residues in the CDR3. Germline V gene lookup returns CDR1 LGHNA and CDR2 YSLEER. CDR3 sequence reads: CASSQDWAGTSQYF. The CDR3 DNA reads TGCGCCAGCAGCCAAGATTGGGCCGGGACTAGCCAGTATTTT.

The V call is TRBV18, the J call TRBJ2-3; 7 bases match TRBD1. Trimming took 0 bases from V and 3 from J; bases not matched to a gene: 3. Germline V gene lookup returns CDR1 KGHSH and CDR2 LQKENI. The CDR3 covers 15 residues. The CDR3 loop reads CASSPPGQRTDTQYF. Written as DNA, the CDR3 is TGTGCCAGCTCACCACCGGGACAGCGGACAGATACGCAGTATTTT.

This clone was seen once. The CDR3 DNA reads as TGTGCCAGCACGAGGGGGCCGGGACTCTCTGAGACCCAGTACTTC. Its translation: CASTRGPGLSETQYF. This chain links TRBV6-1 with TRBJ2-5; D is possibly TRBD1 (7 bases). V was shortened by 7 bases and J by 5 bases, with 20 bases between the two germline ends. The length of the CDR3 is 15 residues. The V gene's germline CDR1 is MNHNS and CDR2 SASEGT.

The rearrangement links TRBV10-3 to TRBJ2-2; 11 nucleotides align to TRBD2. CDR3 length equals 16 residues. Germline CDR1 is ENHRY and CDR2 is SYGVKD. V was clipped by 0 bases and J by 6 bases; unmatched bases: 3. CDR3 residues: CAISESQLAGAGELFF. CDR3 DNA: TGTGCCATCAGTGAGTCACAACTAGCGGGAGCCGGGGAGCTGTTTTTT.

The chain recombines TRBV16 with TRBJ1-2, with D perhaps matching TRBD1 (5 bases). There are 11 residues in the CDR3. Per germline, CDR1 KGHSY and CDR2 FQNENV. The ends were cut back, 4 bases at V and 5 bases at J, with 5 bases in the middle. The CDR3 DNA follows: TGTGCCAGCAGCCGACAGTATGGCTACACCTTC. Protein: CASSRQYGYTF.